The clone carrying this TCR beta chain was counted at least ten times. As yet, its antigen is unknown. After 5'RACE with constant-segment primers, TCR alpha and TCR beta cDNA libraries carrying sample barcodes and UMIs were obtained. TCRdb independently ran MiXCR on the 5' RACE reads; one entry per CDR3 protein. The sample shows approximately 340,000 distinct CDR3 sequences, 15% to 20% of them seen only once. CDR1 is MGHRA, CDR2 YSYEKL, per germline. The CDR3 spans 14 residues. V lost 4 bases, J lost 5 bases, and 0 bases stayed unmatched. This record belongs to a study of T-cell memory formation after mild COVID-19. Overall study: Largely donor-specific sequence clusters came from a couple of donors. Study-wide results and limits: Some responding clones appeared in pre-infection memory, suggesting cross-reactive memory joined. The authors did not confirm SARS-CoV-2 specificity of second-wave clones peaking day 37.

The chain uses TRBV4-1 and TRBJ1-6, with TRBD1 identical over 9 bases. The TCR originated in a man aged 18 to 30 who had mild COVID-19 (a few samples of this study predate the infection). Cell type and time point are not known. The sequencing sample was made of PBMCs or a T cell subset sorted from them (not recorded which). The CDR3 nucleotides read TGCGCCAGCAGCCGGGACAGGGATAATTCACCCCTCCACTTT. As protein: CASSRDRDNSPLHF.